This TCR beta chain originates from a study of cytotoxic CD8 clonotypes in ibrutinib-treated CLL listed by TCRdb under 2021. Describing the broader study: In this cohort, over 14 patients were treatment-naive and about ten were relapsed/refractory, while roughly 17 had unmutated IGHV. Samples at response were collected after a median of about twelve months of treatment, with a range of roughly 6 to 40 months. Every sample from remission and from progressive disease was obtained while the patients were still on ibrutinib. On average, each sample yielded roughly 250,000 productive templates and around 100,000 productive rearrangements. Partial responses were observed in roughly 24 patients and complete responses in 2; after a median follow-up of around 64 months, remission was maintained in about 15 patients and progression was observed in approximately 12. Cryopreserved peripheral blood mononuclear cells were collected at three points: before therapy, at response, and at either sustained remission or disease progression. Of the approximately 87 people in the trial, approximately 24 had longitudinal samples available. Study-level results and caveats: Clonality increased at ibrutinib response, stayed stable in sustained remission, and fell back toward baseline at progression. Public clonotypes were rare and either shrank or stayed stable during treatment, and the rise in clonality at ibrutinib response reflected expansion of private clonotypes. Sustained-remission and progressing patients did not have matched sampling times, and lymph node repertoires were not examined. Baseline clonality was found to be higher than that of age-matched healthy donors and was strongly correlated with circulating CD8+ T-cell counts.

What this sample's time point label stands for: approximately eleven months on ibrutinib. Roughly 2.2 micrograms of genomic DNA were extracted from cryopreserved PBMCs for TCR beta library preparation. High-throughput TCR beta sequencing was performed on longitudinal blood samples from CLL patients receiving ibrutinib monotherapy. Patients were enrolled in a phase 2 open-label single-center ibrutinib monotherapy trial. This clone was observed a handful of times. Its binding antigen is unknown. There are no base qualities to consult, and no much larger clone falls within one base. On a MiSeq, deep resolution sequencing aimed for a depth between 1 in 1 million and 1 in 200,000 T cells, with each clonotype covered 10x on average. The immunoSEQ hsTCRB Kit was used to generate TCR beta libraries. The original pipeline was this. The data were analyzed with ImmunoSEQ Analyzer and ImmunoSEQ Data Assistant, and V, D and J gene assignments followed IMGT definitions. Clonality was computed as one minus normalized Shannon entropy of productive rearrangement frequencies, ranging from 0 to 1. Only overrepresented clonotypes making up at least 0.05% of the repertoire of each patient were included in the public clonotype analysis. Approximately 14 age-matched healthy donor repertoires from immuneACCESS were used as controls for clonality. TCRdb took over this immuneACCESS table, retaining in-frame rearrangements with V and J assigned. Such tables are incomplete; in checked studies, under half of the missing clones stem from an unresolved V gene, and the remainder is unexplained. The V and J calls and clone size come from that table; D and trimming were worked out from the DNA. Across this sample there are 200,000 to 250,000 clones, with 60% to 80% seen only once. The top ten constitute approximately 6.3% of the sample.

V and J are trimmed by 4 bases and 10 bases, and the gene matches miss 7 bases of the junction. The cysteine opens and the phenylalanine closes a CDR3 of 13 amino acids. The read is trimmed to its CDR3 DNA, 39 bases read in frame from base 1. The germline V gene specifies SQVTM as CDR1 and ANQGSEA as CDR2. The chain is made from TRBV29-1 and TRBJ2-1, and TRBD2 aligns with 10 junction nucleotides. This receptor was obtained from a human donor with chronic lymphocytic leukemia. The sequenced sample was PBMCs, obtained after 12 months of ibrutinib treatment. This receptor has the CDR3 CSVGSASGGEQFF. In nucleotides, the sequence is TGCAGCGTTGGGTCCGCTAGCGGGGGAGAGCAGTTCTTC.